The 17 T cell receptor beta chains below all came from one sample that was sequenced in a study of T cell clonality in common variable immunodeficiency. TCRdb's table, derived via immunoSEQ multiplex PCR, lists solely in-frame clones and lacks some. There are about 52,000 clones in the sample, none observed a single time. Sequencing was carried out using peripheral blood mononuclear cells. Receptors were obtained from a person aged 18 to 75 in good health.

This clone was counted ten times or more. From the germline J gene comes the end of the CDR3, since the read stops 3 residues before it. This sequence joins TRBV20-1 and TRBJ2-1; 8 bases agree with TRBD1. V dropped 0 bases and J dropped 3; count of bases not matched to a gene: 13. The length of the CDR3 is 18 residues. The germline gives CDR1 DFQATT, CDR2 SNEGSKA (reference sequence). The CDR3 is CSARESSDRTGHYNEQFF. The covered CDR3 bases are TGCAGTGCTAGAGAGAGTTCCGACCGGACAGGGCACTACAATGAG.

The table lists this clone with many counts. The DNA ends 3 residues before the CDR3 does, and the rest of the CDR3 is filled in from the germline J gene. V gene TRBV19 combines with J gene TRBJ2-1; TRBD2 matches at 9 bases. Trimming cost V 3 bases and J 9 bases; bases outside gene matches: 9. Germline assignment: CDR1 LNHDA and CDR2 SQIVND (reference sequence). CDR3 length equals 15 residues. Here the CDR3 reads CASSIRAGGLGEQFF. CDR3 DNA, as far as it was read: TGTGCCAGTAGTATTAGAGCGGGGGGTTTGGGTGAG. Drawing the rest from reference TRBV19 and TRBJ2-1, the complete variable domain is DGGITQSPKYLFRKEGQNVTLSCEQNLNHDAMYWYRQDPGQGLRLIYYSQIVNDFQKGDIAEGYSVSREKKESFPLTVTSAQKNPTAFYLCASSIRAGGLGEQFFGPGTRLTVL.

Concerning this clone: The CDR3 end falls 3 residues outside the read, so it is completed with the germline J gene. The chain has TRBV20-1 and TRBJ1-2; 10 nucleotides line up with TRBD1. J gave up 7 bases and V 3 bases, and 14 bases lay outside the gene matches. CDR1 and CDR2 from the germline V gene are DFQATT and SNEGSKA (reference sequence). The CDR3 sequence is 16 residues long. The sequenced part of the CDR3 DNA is TGCAGTGCTAGCCTTGCCGAGACAGGGGGCGTGGGTGGC. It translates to CSASLAETGGVGG. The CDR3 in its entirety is CSASLAETGGVGGYTF.

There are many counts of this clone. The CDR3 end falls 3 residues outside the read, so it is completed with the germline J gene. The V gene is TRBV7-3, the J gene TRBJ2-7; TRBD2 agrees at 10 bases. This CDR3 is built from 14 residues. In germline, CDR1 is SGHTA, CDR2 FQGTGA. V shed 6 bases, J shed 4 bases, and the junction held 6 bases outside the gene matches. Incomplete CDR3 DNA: TGTGCCAGCAGTCTAGCGGGAGTAAATTACGAG. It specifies CASSLAGVNYE. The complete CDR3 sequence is CASSLAGVNYEQYF.

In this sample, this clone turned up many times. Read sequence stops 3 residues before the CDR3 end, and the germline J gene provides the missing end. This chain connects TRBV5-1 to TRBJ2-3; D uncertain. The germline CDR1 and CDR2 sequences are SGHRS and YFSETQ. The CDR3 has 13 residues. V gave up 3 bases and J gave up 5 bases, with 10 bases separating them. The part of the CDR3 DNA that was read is TGCGCCAGCAGCTCCGGTCAGGTAGATACG. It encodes CASSSGQVDT. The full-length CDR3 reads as CASSSGQVDTQYF.

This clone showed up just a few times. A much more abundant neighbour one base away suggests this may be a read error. The CDR3 spells CASSLRGQETQYF. Incomplete CDR3 DNA: TGTGCCAGCAGCTTAAGGGGGCAAGAGACC. J is TRBJ2-5 and V is TRBV7-9, with a possible D match to TRBD1 (6 bases). The read halts 3 residues ahead of the CDR3 end, with the missing end drawn from the germline J gene. Deletions cut 2 bases from V and 2 bases from J, with 6 bases between. This CDR3 has 13 residues. Germline values: CDR1 SEHNR, CDR2 FQNEAQ (reference sequence).

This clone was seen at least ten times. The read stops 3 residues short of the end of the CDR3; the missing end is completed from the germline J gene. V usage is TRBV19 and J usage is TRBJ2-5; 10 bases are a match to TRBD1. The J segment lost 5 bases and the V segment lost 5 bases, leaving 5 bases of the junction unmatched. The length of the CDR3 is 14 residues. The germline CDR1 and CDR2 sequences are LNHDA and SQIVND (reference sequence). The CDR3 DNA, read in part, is TGTGCCAGTAGTGCCGGACAGGGGGGGGAGACC. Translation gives CASSAGQGGET. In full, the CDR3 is CASSAGQGGETQYF.

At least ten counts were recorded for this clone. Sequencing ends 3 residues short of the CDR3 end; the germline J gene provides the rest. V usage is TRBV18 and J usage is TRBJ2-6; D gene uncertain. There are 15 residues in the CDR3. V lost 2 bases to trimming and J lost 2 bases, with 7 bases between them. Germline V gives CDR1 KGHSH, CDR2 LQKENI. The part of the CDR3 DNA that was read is TGTGCCAGCTCACCATTCAAGGCTGGGGCCAACGTC. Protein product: CASSPFKAGANV. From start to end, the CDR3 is CASSPFKAGANVLTF. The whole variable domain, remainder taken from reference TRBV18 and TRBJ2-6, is NAGVMQNPRHLVRRRGQEARLRCSPMKGHSHVYWYRQLPEEGLKFMVYLQKENIIDESGMPKERFSAEFPKEGPSILRIQQVVRGDSAAYFCASSPFKAGANVLTFGAGSRLTVL.

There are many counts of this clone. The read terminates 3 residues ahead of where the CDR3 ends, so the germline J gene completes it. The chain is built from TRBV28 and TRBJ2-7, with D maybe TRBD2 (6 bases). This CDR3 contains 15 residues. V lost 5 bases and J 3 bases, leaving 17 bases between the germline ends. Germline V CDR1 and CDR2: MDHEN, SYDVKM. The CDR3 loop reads CASSTGTPPYYEQYF. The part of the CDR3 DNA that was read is TGTGCCAGCAGTACCGGGACTCCGCCTTACTACGAG.

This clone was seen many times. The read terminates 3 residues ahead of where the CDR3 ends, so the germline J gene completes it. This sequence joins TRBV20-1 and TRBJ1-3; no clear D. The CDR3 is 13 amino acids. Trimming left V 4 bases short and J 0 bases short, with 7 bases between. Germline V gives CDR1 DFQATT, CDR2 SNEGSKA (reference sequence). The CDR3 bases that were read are TGCAGTGCTATAACAAACTCTGGAAACACC. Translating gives CSAITNSGNT. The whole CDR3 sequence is CSAITNSGNTIYF.

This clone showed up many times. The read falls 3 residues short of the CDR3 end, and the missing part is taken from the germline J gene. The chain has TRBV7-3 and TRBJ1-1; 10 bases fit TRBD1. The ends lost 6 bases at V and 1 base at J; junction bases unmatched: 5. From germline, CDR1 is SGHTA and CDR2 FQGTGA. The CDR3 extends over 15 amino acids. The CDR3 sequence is CASSRTGGSNTEAFF. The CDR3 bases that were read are TGTGCCAGCAGTCGGACAGGGGGTTCGAACACTGAA.

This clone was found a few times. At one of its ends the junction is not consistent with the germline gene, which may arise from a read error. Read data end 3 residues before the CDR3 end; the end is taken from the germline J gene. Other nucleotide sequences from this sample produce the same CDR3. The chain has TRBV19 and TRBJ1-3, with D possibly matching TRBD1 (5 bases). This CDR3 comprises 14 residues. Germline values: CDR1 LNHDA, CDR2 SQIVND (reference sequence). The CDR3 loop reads CASTPGLSGNTIYF. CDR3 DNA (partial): TGTGCCAGTACTCCGGGACTCTCTGGAAACACG.

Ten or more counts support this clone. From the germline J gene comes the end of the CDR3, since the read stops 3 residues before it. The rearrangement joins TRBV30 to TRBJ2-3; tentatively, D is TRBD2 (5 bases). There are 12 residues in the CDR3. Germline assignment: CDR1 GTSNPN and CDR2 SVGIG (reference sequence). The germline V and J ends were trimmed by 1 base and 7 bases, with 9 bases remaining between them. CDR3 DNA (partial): TGTGCCTGGAGTGGCGGGCCGTATACG. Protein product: CAWSGGPYT. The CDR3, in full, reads CAWSGGPYTQYF.

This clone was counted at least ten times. CDR3 sequence: CASSLERGPGETQYF. CDR3 bases read: TGTGCCAGCAGCTTGGAGAGAGGGCCTGGAGAGACC. The rearrangement links TRBV5-5 to TRBJ2-5; the D gene is possibly TRBD2 (5 bases). The sequenced fragment ends 3 residues before the CDR3 boundary, so the rest is inferred from the germline J gene. Trimming cost V 0 bases and J 4 bases, with 13 bases left between them. CDR1 and CDR2 (germline): SGHKS, YYEKEE (reference sequence). The CDR3 length is 15 residues.

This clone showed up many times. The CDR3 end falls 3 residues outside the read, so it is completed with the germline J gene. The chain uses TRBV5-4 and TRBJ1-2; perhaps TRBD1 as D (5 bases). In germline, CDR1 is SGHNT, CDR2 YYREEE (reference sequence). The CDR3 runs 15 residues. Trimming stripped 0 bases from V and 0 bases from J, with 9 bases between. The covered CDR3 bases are TGTGCCAGCAGCTTGGACAGGTTAGCTAACTATGGC. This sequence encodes CASSLDRLANYG. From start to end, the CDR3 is CASSLDRLANYGYTF.

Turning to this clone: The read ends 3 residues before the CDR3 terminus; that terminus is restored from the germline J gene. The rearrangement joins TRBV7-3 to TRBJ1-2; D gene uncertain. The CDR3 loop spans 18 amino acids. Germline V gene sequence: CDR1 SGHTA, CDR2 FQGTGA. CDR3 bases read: TGTGCCAGCAGCTTATTCGTGGCAGCGGGGAGCTCCTACAATGAC. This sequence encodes CASSLFVAAGSSYND. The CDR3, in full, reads CASSLFVAAGSSYNDYTF.

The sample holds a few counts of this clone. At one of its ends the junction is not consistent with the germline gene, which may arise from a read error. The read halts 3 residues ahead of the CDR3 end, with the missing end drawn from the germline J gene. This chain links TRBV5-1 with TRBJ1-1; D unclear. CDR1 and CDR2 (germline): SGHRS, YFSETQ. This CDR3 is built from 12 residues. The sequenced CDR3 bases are TGTGCCAGCAGCCGCGGAGAAGTTGAA. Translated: CASSRGEVE. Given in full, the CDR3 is CASSRGEVEAFF. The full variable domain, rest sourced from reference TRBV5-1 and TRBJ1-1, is KAGVTQTPRYLIKTRGQQVTLSCSPISGHRSVSWYQQTPGQGLQFLFEYFSETQRNKGNFPGRFSGRQFSNSRSEMNVSTLELGDSALYLCASSRGEVEAFFGQGTRLTVV.